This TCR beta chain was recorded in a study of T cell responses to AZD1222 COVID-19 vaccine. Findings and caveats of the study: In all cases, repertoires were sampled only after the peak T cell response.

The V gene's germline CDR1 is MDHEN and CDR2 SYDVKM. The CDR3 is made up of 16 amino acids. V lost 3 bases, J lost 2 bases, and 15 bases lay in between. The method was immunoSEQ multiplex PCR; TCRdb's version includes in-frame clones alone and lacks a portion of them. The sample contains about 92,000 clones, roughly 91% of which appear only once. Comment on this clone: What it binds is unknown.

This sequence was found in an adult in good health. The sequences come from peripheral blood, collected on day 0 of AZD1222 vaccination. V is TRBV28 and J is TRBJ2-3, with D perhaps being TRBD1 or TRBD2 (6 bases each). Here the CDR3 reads CASSFRGRGFTDTQYF. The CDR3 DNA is TGTGCCAGCAGTTTCAGGGGCCGGGGGTTCACAGATACGCAGTATTTT.